These 9 T cell receptor beta chains share one sample of origin, sequenced in a study of vaccination effects on CD4 cells after COVID-19. For these TCRs, the target antigens are not known. Expansion of antigen-specific CD4+ T cells with viral peptide pools was carried out by the ViraFEST assay before sequencing. Once cultured for roughly 10 days, the cells underwent separation to obtain CD4+ T cells. TCRdb keeps only in-frame clones here, not all; method: immunoSEQ multiplex PCR. The data contain roughly 76,000 clones, roughly 80% of them singletons. The sample consisted of CD4+ T cells from PBMCs cultured with HCoV-229E spike peptides, taken before COVID-19 vaccination. Receptors originate from a human donor who received a COVID-19 vaccine.

The chain carries TRBV18 and TRBJ1-1, with TRBD1 matching 9 bases. Germline assignment: CDR1 KGHSH and CDR2 LQKENI. The CDR3 is 15 residues long. After removal of 4 bases from V and 0 bases from J, the junction contained 3 bases not matched to a gene. The CDR3 region is CASSHGQGLNTEAFF. CDR3 sequence (DNA): TGTGCCAGCTCACACGGACAGGGGCTGAACACTGAAGCTTTCTTT.

The J gene is TRBJ2-7, the V gene TRBV5-1; D remains unclear. V lost 3 bases, J lost 0 bases, and 19 bases lay in between. This CDR3 region has 17 residues. Looked up from germline, CDR1 is SGHRS and CDR2 is YFSETQ. The CDR3 DNA follows: TGCGCCAGCAGCTCTCCCCCCCGGCAGCCCCTCTCCTACGAGCAGTACGTC. It specifies CASSSPPRQPLSYEQYV.

The CDR3 here is CASSERGANVLTF. In DNA form, the CDR3 reads TGTGCCAGCAGTGAACGGGGGGCCAACGTCCTGACTTTC. The chain uses TRBV6-1 and TRBJ2-6; D remains ambiguous. The V gene lost 2 bases and the J gene lost 4 bases, with 3 bases spanning the gap. This CDR3 has 13 amino acids. Germline CDR1 reads MNHNS; CDR2 reads SASEGT.

The rearrangement uses TRBV5-8 and TRBJ2-1, with no clear D. CDR3 length: 15 amino acids. Germline CDR1 reads SGHTS; CDR2 reads YDEGEE. Trimming removed 2 bases at V and 0 bases at J, with 9 bases between. In DNA, the CDR3 is TGTGCCAGCAGCTTAGGATTGAGCTCCTACAATGAGCAGTTCTTC. Translating it yields CASSLGLSSYNEQFF.

This clone showed up just a few times. The chain is built from TRBV12-5 and TRBJ1-6; D might be TRBD1 (6 bases). The CDR3 has 13 amino acids. Trimming removed 5 bases at V and 7 bases at J, with 9 bases between. Germline V gene lookup returns CDR1 LGHNT and CDR2 FRNRAP. CDR3 sequence reads: CASGPQGNSPLHF. The CDR3 region has the DNA TGTGCTAGTGGTCCTCAGGGGAATTCACCCCTCCACTTT.

V is TRBV19 and J is TRBJ2-1; the D gene is possibly TRBD2 (5 bases). Germline lookup yields CDR1 LNHDA and CDR2 SQIVND (reference sequence). V dropped 5 bases and J dropped 0 bases, with 14 bases sitting between them. The CDR3 spans 16 residues. The CDR3 bases are TGTGCCAGTAGTCAGGCGCGGGCTAGCTCCTACAATGAGCAGTTCTTC. Its protein is CASSQARASSYNEQFF.

This chain links TRBV10-1 with TRBJ2-5; D is undetermined. The CDR3 loop spans 14 amino acids. Per the germline V gene, CDR1 is WNHNN and CDR2 is SYGVQD (reference sequence). Trimming removed 5 bases from V and 3 bases from J, with 13 bases in between. The CDR3 sequence is CASSPLDGKETQYF. The CDR3 bases are TGCGCCAGCAGTCCCTTGGACGGAAAAGAGACCCAGTACTTC.

The rearrangement links TRBV29-1 to TRBJ1-1; TRBD1 is a possible D gene (6 bases). The CDR3 runs to 15 residues. Trimming left V 4 bases short and J 0 bases short, with 15 bases between. From germline, CDR1 is SQVTM and CDR2 ANQGSEA. This CDR3 is CSVGEGGVVNTEAFF. The CDR3 bases are TGCAGCGTTGGGGAGGGGGGTGTTGTGAACACTGAAGCTTTCTTT.

Only a few counts were recorded for this clone. The rearrangement joins TRBV5-4 to TRBJ1-1, with D perhaps matching TRBD1 (5 bases). V was clipped by 4 bases and J by 9 bases, with 16 bases between them. The CDR3 length is 13 residues. CDR1 is SGHNT and CDR2 is YYREEE in the germline V gene (reference sequence). The CDR3 here is CASSDRDRGKAFF. The CDR3 coding sequence is TGTGCCAGCAGCGACCGGGACCGGGGGAAAGCTTTCTTT. Using reference TRBV5-4 and TRBJ1-1 for the parts outside the CDR3, the full variable domain is ETGVTQSPTHLIKTRGQQVTLRCSSQSGHNTVSWYQQALGQGPQFIFQYYREEENGRGNFPPRFSGLQFPNYSSELNVNALELDDSALYLCASSDRDRGKAFFGQGTRLTVV.